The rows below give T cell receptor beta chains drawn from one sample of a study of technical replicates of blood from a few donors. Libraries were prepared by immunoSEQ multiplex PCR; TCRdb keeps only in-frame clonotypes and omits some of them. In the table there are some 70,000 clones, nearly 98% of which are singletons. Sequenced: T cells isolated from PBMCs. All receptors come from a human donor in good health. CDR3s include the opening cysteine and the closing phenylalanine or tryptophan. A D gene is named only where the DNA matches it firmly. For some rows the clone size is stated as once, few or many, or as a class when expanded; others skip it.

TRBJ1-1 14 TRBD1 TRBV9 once TGTGCCAGCAGCGCCGGGACAGGGGTCACTGAAGCTTTCTTT CASSAGTGVTEAFF
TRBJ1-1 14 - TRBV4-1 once TGCGCCAGCAGCCAAGCGGGGGAGAACACTGAAGCTTTCTTT CASSQAGENTEAFF
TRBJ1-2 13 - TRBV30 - TGTGCCTCTTATCACCCACTCTTCTATGGCTACACCTTC CASYHPLFYGYTF
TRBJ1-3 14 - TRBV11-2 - TGTGCCAGCGTTCAGGGATTCTCTGGAAACACCATATATTTT CASVQGFSGNTIYF
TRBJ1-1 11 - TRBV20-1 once TGCAGTGCTAGACAGGGCACTGAAGCTTTCTTT CSARQGTEAFF
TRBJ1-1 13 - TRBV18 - TGTGCCAGCTCACCCCCGGTGAACACTGAAGCTTTCTTT CASSPPVNTEAFF
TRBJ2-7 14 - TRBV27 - TGTGCCAGCAGGCGAAAACTAGAGCTCTACGAGCAGTACTTC CASRRKLELYEQYF
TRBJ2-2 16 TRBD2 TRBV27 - TGTGCCAGCAATCGTGAGGCGGGACTAGACACCGGGGAGCTGTTTTTT CASNREAGLDTGELFF
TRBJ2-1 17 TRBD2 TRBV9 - TGTGCCAGCAGCTACTCAACTAGCGGGAGATCCTACAATGAGCAGTTCTTC CASSYSTSGRSYNEQFF
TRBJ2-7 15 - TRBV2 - TGTGCCAGCTCCGCCTCGGGACTCACTCGGCACGAGCAGTACTTC CASSASGLTRHEQYF
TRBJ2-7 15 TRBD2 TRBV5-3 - TGTGCCAGAAGCTTGGGGGGGGAGGGCCCCTACGAGCAGTACTTC CARSLGGEGPYEQYF
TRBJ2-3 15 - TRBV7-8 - TGTGCCAGCAGCCCCGTGCGGAGCGACACAGATACGCAGTATTTT CASSPVRSDTDTQYF
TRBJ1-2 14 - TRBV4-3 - TGCGCCAGCAGCCAAGGGTTAGTCTTCTATGGCTACACCTTC CASSQGLVFYGYTF
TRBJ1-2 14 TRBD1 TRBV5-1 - TGCGCCAGCAGCTGGGAGACAGGGTTCTATGGCTACACCTTC CASSWETGFYGYTF
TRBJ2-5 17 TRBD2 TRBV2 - TGTGCCAGCAATGGGGTCCTAGCGGGAGTTTCTGGAGAGACCCAGTACTTC CASNGVLAGVSGETQYF
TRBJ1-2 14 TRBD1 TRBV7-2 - TGTGCCAGCAGCGTAACAGGGGCGAACTATGGCTACACCTTC CASSVTGANYGYTF
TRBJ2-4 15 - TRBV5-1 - TGCGCCAGCAGCTTGGATGCAGGGGTGAAAAACATTCAGTACTTC CASSLDAGVKNIQYF
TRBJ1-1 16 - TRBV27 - TGTGCCAGCAGTGCCGACAGGCGGTTCATGAACACTGAAGCTTTCTTT CASSADRRFMNTEAFF
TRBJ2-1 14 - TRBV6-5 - TGTGCCAGCAGTTCCTCGTACAGGGATCATGAGCAGTTCTTC CASSSSYRDHEQFF
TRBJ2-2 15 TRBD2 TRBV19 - TGTGCCAGTACCTGGAGTCTAGCGGGAACCGGGGAGCTGTTTTTT CASTWSLAGTGELFF
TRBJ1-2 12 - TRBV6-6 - TGTGCCAGCAGGGACAGCAACAAGTCCTACACCTTC CASRDSNKSYTF
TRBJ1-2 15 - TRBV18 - TGTGCCAGCTCACCAGAACGGGTAGTACGGTATGGCTACACCTTC CASSPERVVRYGYTF